One T cell receptor (beta chain) is described in this entry. This entry belongs to a study of blood T cells in healthy people across ages. A J-beta primer mix and a sample-barcoded 5' primer were used in a second PCR of about 7 to 12 cycles. Each cDNA molecule was tagged by a template-switch adaptor with 12 random nucleotides. TCRdb redid the calling of the 5' RACE reads with MiXCR, one entry per CDR3 protein. Found here are around 990,000 distinct CDR3 sequences, under 30% of them singletons; the top ten hold around 0.75%. CDR1 SGHRS and CDR2 YFSETQ come from the germline V gene. The ends were cut back, 4 bases at V and 4 bases at J, with 11 bases in the middle. This CDR3 has 13 amino acids. A further study also used this sample, focusing on T cells of mothers and their children. Per that study: The donor cohort consisted of a few healthy Caucasian mothers and their six children. Each mother yielded more than 8.5 million TCR beta CDR3 reads. Each child yielded approximately 3 million reads.

The clonotype was recovered from a girl aged 2 to 9 in good health. The sample comprised blood. This chain connects TRBV5-1 to TRBJ2-5, with TRBD2 as a possible D gene (5 bases). Here the CDR3 DNA reads TGCGCCAGCAGCCCCGGGGAGAGAGAGACCCAGTACTTC. Translated: CASSPGERETQYF.